A selection of T cell receptor beta chains follows, all from one sample in a study of lymphopenia after photon versus proton radiotherapy. TCRdb's copy holds only in-frame clones and misses some; the assay was immunoSEQ multiplex PCR. This sample has tens of thousands of clones, with 75% to 90% found just once. Sequences were derived from peripheral blood, sampled from a patient treated with proton-based radiotherapy. The receptors originated from a man aged 80 or over with esophageal cancer. Each CDR3 is given with its conserved first and last residue. The order of the fields is clone size, D gene, J gene, V gene, CDR3 DNA, CDR3 protein. The D gene is left open where the match is weak. Some rows mark clone size as missing; the rest say once, few, many or name a class of expanded clone.

size: -
D: TRBD2
J: TRBJ2-2
V: TRBV5-8
DNA: TGTGCCAGCAGCCCCAGAACGGTAGCGGGAGTTGTCGGGGAGCTGTTTTTT
CDR3: CASSPRTVAGVVGELFF

size: once
D: TRBD2
J: TRBJ2-3
V: TRBV4-1
DNA: TGCGCCAGCAGCCAACATCGACTAGCGGGGGGAGGGGCAGATACGCAGTATTTT
CDR3: CASSQHRLAGGGADTQYF

size: -
D: TRBD1
J: TRBJ2-3
V: TRBV5-1
DNA: TGCGCCAGCAGCTGGGACAGTAGCACAGATACGCAGTATTTT
CDR3: CASSWDSSTDTQYF

size: -
D: TRBD2
J: TRBJ2-1
V: TRBV4-3
DNA: TGCGCCAGCAGCCAAGGGGAGGGGCTAGCGGGGATGTCCTACAATGAGCAGTTCTTC
CDR3: CASSQGEGLAGMSYNEQFF

size: -
D: TRBD1
J: TRBJ1-1
V: TRBV5-4
DNA: TGTGCCAGCAGCGTCCTACAGGGGGGGTGGAACACTGAAGCTTTCTTT
CDR3: CASSVLQGGWNTEAFF

size: -
D: -
J: TRBJ2-5
V: TRBV14
DNA: TGTGCCAGCAGCCAAGGTAGCGGACTCCTTGATACCCAGTACTTC
CDR3: CASSQGSGLLDTQYF

size: -
D: -
J: TRBJ2-3
V: TRBV11-3
DNA: TGTGCCAGCAGCTTAGAAGGTACAGATACGCAGTATTTT
CDR3: CASSLEGTDTQYF

size: -
D: -
J: TRBJ1-5
V: TRBV6-5
DNA: TGTGCCAGCAGTTACCGACAGGGCAATCAGCCCCAGCATTTT
CDR3: CASSYRQGNQPQHF

size: -
D: -
J: TRBJ2-3
V: TRBV4-3
DNA: TGCGCCAGCAGCCAGGGAGCGCAGGGTTCGGATACGCAGTATTTT
CDR3: CASSQGAQGSDTQYF

size: few
D: -
J: TRBJ1-5
V: TRBV4-1
DNA: TGCGCCAGCAGCCATTTTGGGGATGGCAATCAGCCCCAGCATTTT
CDR3: CASSHFGDGNQPQHF

size: -
D: -
J: TRBJ2-3
V: TRBV11-1
DNA: TGTGCCAGCAGCCGACGACGACCAGATACGCAGTATTTT
CDR3: CASSRRRPDTQYF

size: few
D: -
J: TRBJ1-1
V: TRBV6-1
DNA: TGTGCCAGCAGGGACCCAAACACTGAAGCTTTCTTT
CDR3: CASRDPNTEAFF

size: once
D: -
J: TRBJ2-5
V: TRBV9
DNA: TGTGCCAGCAGCGTAGCGGCGGAAAGGGAGACCCAGTACTTC
CDR3: CASSVAAERETQYF

size: -
D: -
J: TRBJ2-2
V: TRBV7-3
DNA: TGTGCCAGCAGCCCCGTTGGGGCGCAAGCCGGGGAGCTGTTTTTT
CDR3: CASSPVGAQAGELFF

size: -
D: TRBD1
J: TRBJ1-1
V: TRBV5-1
DNA: TGCGCCAGCAGCCAACAGGGGCCGGACGCTTTCTTT
CDR3: CASSQQGPDAFF

size: -
D: TRBD1
J: TRBJ1-5
V: TRBV7-9
DNA: TGTGCCAGCAGCTCGCCTGGGGACAGGTTATATCAGCCCCAGCATTTT
CDR3: CASSSPGDRLYQPQHF

size: -
D: -
J: TRBJ2-7
V: TRBV7-2
DNA: TGTGCCAGCAGCTTAGGGATTACCCCCTACGAGCAGTACTTC
CDR3: CASSLGITPYEQYF

size: -
D: TRBD1
J: TRBJ1-2
V: TRBV7-9
DNA: TGTGCCAGCAGCCCACGAGACAGGGATGATGGCTACACCTTC
CDR3: CASSPRDRDDGYTF

size: once
D: -
J: TRBJ1-5
V: TRBV6-6
DNA: TGTGCCAGCAGTTACTCCGGAGGGACCGCACCGCAGCCCCAGCATTTT
CDR3: CASSYSGGTAPQPQHF

size: -
D: TRBD2
J: TRBJ2-3
V: TRBV4-3
DNA: TGCGCCAGCAGCCAGGGACTAGCGTCTACAGATACGCAGTATTTT
CDR3: CASSQGLASTDTQYF

size: once
D: -
J: TRBJ2-2
V: TRBV6-1
DNA: TGTGCCAGCAGTGCGGGTTCACCGGGTACCGGGGAGCTGTTTTTT
CDR3: CASSAGSPGTGELFF

size: -
D: TRBD1
J: TRBJ1-3
V: TRBV25-1
DNA: TGTGCCAGCAGTGAATTGTGGAGGGGGCCTGGAAACACCATATATTTT
CDR3: CASSELWRGPGNTIYF

size: -
D: -
J: TRBJ2-2
V: TRBV5-8
DNA: TGTGCCAGCAGCTCCCGTCAGGTTATCACCGGGGAGCTGTTTTTT
CDR3: CASSSRQVITGELFF

size: -
D: -
J: TRBJ2-7
V: TRBV27
DNA: TGTGCCAGCAGTCCCCGTAGGGGGGGCGGCGAGCAGTACTTC
CDR3: CASSPRRGGGEQYF

size: -
D: -
J: TRBJ1-1
V: TRBV19
DNA: TGTGCCAGTCTCCGGGGGCACGGCACTGAAGCTTTCTTT
CDR3: CASLRGHGTEAFF

size: -
D: TRBD1
J: TRBJ2-6
V: TRBV30
DNA: TGTGCCTGGAGTCGTGACAGGGTACGCTCTGGGGCCAACGTCCTGACTTTC
CDR3: CAWSRDRVRSGANVLTF

size: -
D: TRBD1
J: TRBJ1-4
V: TRBV18
DNA: TGTGCCAGCTCACCAGGACAGGGCGCTAATGAAAAACTGTTTTTT
CDR3: CASSPGQGANEKLFF

size: -
D: -
J: TRBJ1-2
V: TRBV6-5
DNA: TGTGCCAGCAGTTACGGGCGACACAAACGGGGCTACACCTTC
CDR3: CASSYGRHKRGYTF

size: -
D: -
J: TRBJ2-5
V: TRBV9
DNA: TGTGCCAGCAGCGTAGGAACTATTCAAGAGACCCAGTACTTC
CDR3: CASSVGTIQETQYF

size: -
D: TRBD1
J: TRBJ1-2
V: TRBV2
DNA: TGTGCCAGCAGTGAGTACAGGGGCACTTATGGCTACACCTTC
CDR3: CASSEYRGTYGYTF

size: -
D: -
J: TRBJ1-2
V: TRBV7-9
DNA: TGTGCCAGCAGCTTATCAGTTGGACCTCCCAGGCACTATGGCTACACCTTC
CDR3: CASSLSVGPPRHYGYTF

size: few
D: TRBD1
J: TRBJ1-6
V: TRBV14
DNA: TGTGCCAGCAGAAAGAGGGACAGCGGCAATTCACCCCTCCACTTT
CDR3: CASRKRDSGNSPLHF

size: -
D: -
J: TRBJ1-2
V: TRBV4-3
DNA: TGCGCCAGCAGCCAAGATAATTCCGGGAACTATGGCTACACCTTC
CDR3: CASSQDNSGNYGYTF

size: -
D: -
J: TRBJ1-2
V: TRBV5-1
DNA: TGCGCCAGCAGCTTGGCCGTTAACTATGGCTACACCTTC
CDR3: CASSLAVNYGYTF

size: -
D: -
J: TRBJ2-7
V: TRBV30
DNA: TGTGCCTGGAGTGTAGGGCACTTCTACGAGCAGTACTTC
CDR3: CAWSVGHFYEQYF

size: -
D: -
J: TRBJ2-7
V: TRBV12-5
DNA: TGTGCTAGTGCTCTGACAGGCACCTTGGAGCAGTACTTC
CDR3: CASALTGTLEQYF

size: -
D: -
J: TRBJ1-2
V: TRBV10-3
DNA: TGTGCCATTACACGGGGGGCTGGCTATGGCTACACCTTC
CDR3: CAITRGAGYGYTF

size: -
D: -
J: TRBJ2-5
V: TRBV7-2
DNA: TGTGCCAGCAGCTTAGCTGGAGTCGTGGAGACCCAGTACTTC
CDR3: CASSLAGVVETQYF

size: -
D: TRBD2
J: TRBJ2-1
V: TRBV30
DNA: TGTGCCTGCCGGCGGGGGGGCTCCTACAATGAGCAGTTCTTC
CDR3: CACRRGGSYNEQFF

size: few
D: TRBD1
J: TRBJ1-1
V: TRBV12-5
DNA: TGTGCTAGTGGTTTGGACTACGGACAGGGGAACACTGAAGCTTTCTTT
CDR3: CASGLDYGQGNTEAFF

size: -
D: TRBD2
J: TRBJ2-1
V: TRBV30
DNA: TGTGCCTGGAGTGTAGGTCGACTAGCACGGGCCGGCCAGTTCTTC
CDR3: CAWSVGRLARAGQFF

size: -
D: -
J: TRBJ2-2
V: TRBV7-9
DNA: TGTGCCAGCAGCTTACAGGCAGGGATGTTCCCCGGGGAGCTGTTTTTT
CDR3: CASSLQAGMFPGELFF

size: -
D: -
J: TRBJ1-5
V: TRBV18
DNA: TGTGCCAGCTCACCGGGGAACAGGGTTGAAATCAGCAATCAGCCCCAGCATTTT
CDR3: CASSPGNRVEISNQPQHF

size: few
D: -
J: TRBJ2-2
V: TRBV7-3
DNA: TGTGCCAGCAGCTTGGGAGGGAACACCGGGGAGCTGTTTTTT
CDR3: CASSLGGNTGELFF

size: once
D: -
J: TRBJ2-3
V: TRBV5-4
DNA: TGTGCCAGCAGCCTAGGCCCGGGACCCGGCACAGATACGCAGTATTTT
CDR3: CASSLGPGPGTDTQYF

size: -
D: TRBD1
J: TRBJ1-2
V: TRBV18
DNA: TGTGCCAGCTCACCGGGACAGGGGACGTCGGGCTATGGCTACACCTTC
CDR3: CASSPGQGTSGYGYTF

size: -
D: -
J: TRBJ2-7
V: TRBV18
DNA: TGTGCCAGCTCACCTGTTGGGAGCTCCTACGAGCAGTACTTC
CDR3: CASSPVGSSYEQYF

size: -
D: TRBD1
J: TRBJ2-1
V: TRBV13
DNA: TGTGCCAGCAGCTCAACAGGGGTAGACGATGAGCAGTTCTTC
CDR3: CASSSTGVDDEQFF

size: -
D: -
J: TRBJ2-5
V: TRBV27
DNA: TGTGCCAGCAGGGCTCTTGATGGAGAGACCCAGTACTTC
CDR3: CASRALDGETQYF